A selection of T cell receptor beta chains follows, all from one sample in a study of shared clonotypes between healthy human individuals. The assay was immunoSEQ multiplex PCR, and TCRdb's table has in-frame clones only and misses some. Of about 1.1 million clones listed, around three quarters are singletons. Input material: memory CD4+ T cells from PBMCs. The receptors originated from a man younger than 30 in good health. Some clones in this sample may be carry-over from other donors' samples. CDR3s leave out the opening cysteine and the closing phenylalanine or tryptophan. Size is stated for part of the rows, as once, few or many counts, or as a class when the clone is expanded.

V gene	clone size	CDR3 protein
TRBV19	NA	ATCGAANTGELF
TRBV5-5	once	ASSPGTNNEKLF
TRBV5-3	NA	ARSRGRYSNQPQH
TRBV18	NA	ASSVVPYEQY
TRBV5-1	NA	ASSALTSGGYNEQF
TRBV7-8	NA	ASSLATNQETQY
TRBV7-9	NA	ASSLRQGVMNTGELF
TRBV4-1	few	ASSRDGLGRK
TRBV28	NA	ASSLRTGQPQH
TRBV6-6	NA	ASSALSSGNTIY
TRBV18	NA	ASSPPIGLISGNTIY
TRBV9	NA	ASSVGGTYNEQF
TRBV19	once	ASRSGGSYNEQF
TRBV18	few	ASSPSTGINYGYT
TRBV4-3	NA	ASSQEGETNTEAF
TRBV7-9	NA	ASSLDIIQY
TRBV7-8	NA	ASSAGTSGYEQY
TRBV28	NA	ASSVTGFEQY
TRBV7-9	NA	ASSLGSYEQY
TRBV28	once	ASRSWEGEAKNIQY
TRBV29-1	NA	SVEDQGAEQY
TRBV29-1	NA	SVLNTRQDTQY
TRBV5-6	once	ASSPLGGLSGNTIY
TRBV30	once	AWGTGGMNGGELF
TRBV19	NA	ASSIASWTLEQY
TRBV19	NA	ASSPLRTLGGGNQPQH
TRBV25-1	few	ASSEFRSRGGSTEAF
TRBV5-5	NA	ASSLVEETQY
TRBV19	NA	ASSSGLPGTGELF
TRBV5-1	NA	ASSLVGYEQY
TRBV28	NA	ASSLEGYEQY
TRBV23-1	few	ASSQLLSGGRREESEQY
TRBV28	once	ASIGTSGNTIH
TRBV6-5	NA	ASSPGSTFGEKLF
TRBV7-9	NA	ASSFAGESSYEQY
TRBV30	NA	AWSRGSPEKLF